This T cell receptor beta chain derives from a study of shared clonotypes between healthy human individuals. Points from the study as a whole: Clonotypes that were shared across a few donors made up around 5% of naive CD4 clonotypes.

This table comes from immunoSEQ multiplex PCR, and its TCRdb copy is limited to in-frame clones, with some not included. The sample carries around 1.9 million clones, 85% to 95% recorded once. Terminally differentiated effector memory CD45RA+ cells were excluded from the naive CD8 cells, which were CD45RO-negative and positively selected for CCR7. Note on this clone: Antigen specificity is unknown.

Trimming stripped 7 bases from V and 1 base from J, with 11 bases between. The V gene's germline CDR1 is MNHNY and CDR2 SVGAGI (reference sequence). The CDR3 spans 14 residues. The sequencing input was naive CD8+ T cells from PBMCs. This clonotype originated in a man aged 18-30 years in good health. Some clones in this sample may be carry-over from other donors' samples. The chain couples TRBV6-6 to TRBJ1-5; D perhaps matches TRBD1 (5 bases). CDR3 nucleotides: TGTGCCAGCACCACGGGGGGGAGCAATCAGCCCCAGCATTTT. Amino acid sequence: CASTTGGSNQPQHF.